Listed here are 21 T cell receptor beta chains from one sample, sequenced in a study of cytomegalovirus exposure and HLA in healthy donors. The primer mix had 60 Vbeta and 13 Jbeta primers. Repertoires were generated with immunoSEQ multiplex PCR, while TCRdb's copy carries only in-frame clones and drops some. In the table there are roughly 150,000 clones, around four fifths of which are singletons. The sequencing input was PBMCs. The source is a young man in good health and CMV-seropositive.

The rearrangement links TRBV2 to TRBJ1-5; D is undetermined. Germline V lookup: CDR1 SNHLY, CDR2 FYNNEI. The CDR3 contains 17 residues. Trimming shortened V by 1 base and J by 9 bases, and 22 bases separated the two germline ends. Here the CDR3 reads CASSEGGFGRGGSPQHF. The CDR3 DNA sequence: TGTGCCAGCAGTGAAGGGGGATTCGGCCGGGGTGGTTCGCCCCAGCATTTT.

This chain links TRBV4-3 with TRBJ1-2; D uncertain. CDR1 LGHNA and CDR2 YSLEER come from the germline V gene. The CDR3 is 15 amino acids. With 1 base removed from V and 3 bases from J, the gap between germline ends came to 12 bases. The CDR3 is CASSQGRAVDYGYTF. Written as DNA, the CDR3 is TGCGCCAGCAGCCAAGGGAGGGCAGTCGACTATGGCTACACCTTC.

This clone has just one count. J is TRBJ2-7 and V is TRBV2, with TRBD2 identical over 8 bases. This CDR3 is 16 amino acids long. Germline V lookup: CDR1 SNHLY, CDR2 FYNNEI. The junction had 17 bases not matched to a gene; V was cut back by 6 bases and J by 7 bases. The CDR3 nucleotides are TGTGCCAGCAGGATGCCGGGACTAGATGTGGCTCGGGAGCAGTACTTC. It specifies CASRMPGLDVAREQYF.

The V gene is TRBV4-1, the J gene TRBJ1-1; D is ambiguous. Germline-derived CDR1 and CDR2 are MGHRA and YSYEKL. Trimming pared 3 bases from V and 0 bases from J, leaving 11 bases between. This CDR3 is built from 15 residues. CDR3 DNA: TGCGCCAGCAGCCATGGGGAGTCCTTGAACACTGAAGCTTTCTTT. It yields the protein CASSHGESLNTEAFF.

This chain joins TRBV4-1 and TRBJ2-7; maybe TRBD1 (5 bases). The CDR3 loop spans 16 amino acids. V was cut by 2 bases and J by 2 bases, with 16 bases left in between. Per germline, CDR1 MGHRA and CDR2 YSYEKL. The CDR3, as DNA: TGCGCCAGCAGCCAACTACCTACAGGTGGGGCCTACGAGCAGTACTTC. The encoded protein is CASSQLPTGGAYEQYF.

This chain joins TRBV6-5 and TRBJ1-2, with D hard to call. Germline loops: CDR1 MNHEY, CDR2 SVGAGI. The CDR3 runs 15 residues. Trimming stripped 0 bases from V and 6 bases from J, with 14 bases between. CDR3 protein: CASSYSRGSGDGYTF. The CDR3 DNA reads TGTGCCAGCAGTTACTCGAGAGGTAGCGGTGATGGCTACACCTTC.

The chain uses TRBV7-9 and TRBJ2-7; maybe TRBD1 (5 bases). V lost 5 bases to trimming and J lost 3 bases, with 17 bases between them. From germline, CDR1 is SEHNR and CDR2 FQNEAQ (reference sequence). CDR3 size: 15 residues. The CDR3 nucleotides read TGTGCCAGCAGCGACAGCCCCTTTAGGTTCTACGAGCAGTACTTC. Its protein product is CASSDSPFRFYEQYF.

The chain joins TRBV2 to TRBJ2-7, with D possibly TRBD1 on 6 matching bases. The CDR3 is 11 amino acids. Germline V gene sequence: CDR1 SNHLY, CDR2 FYNNEI. The V end was cut by 5 bases, the J end by 9 bases, with 11 bases between. For the CDR3, the DNA is TGTGCCAGCAGTCAACAGGGTTGGCAGTACTTC. Translating gives CASSQQGWQYF.

The J gene is TRBJ1-6, the V gene TRBV2; D unresolved. This CDR3 has 15 amino acids. The V gene lost 6 bases and the J gene lost 0 bases, with 9 bases spanning the gap. Germline CDR1 reads SNHLY; CDR2 reads FYNNEI. In DNA form, the CDR3 reads TGTGCCAGCAGAGCCCTTAGCTCCTATAATTCACCCCTCCACTTT. Translated: CASRALSSYNSPLHF.

The rearrangement joins TRBV28 to TRBJ2-2; TRBD2 matches 13 bases. V lost 6 bases and J lost 4; bases outside the gene matches: 11. Germline assignment: CDR1 MDHEN and CDR2 SYDVKM. The CDR3 sequence is 18 residues long. CDR3 nucleotide sequence: TGTGCCAGCAGCCCCAGACTAGCGGGGGGAACAGTCACCGGGGAGCTGTTTTTT. Amino acids: CASSPRLAGGTVTGELFF.

V gene TRBV7-9 combines with J gene TRBJ1-2, with TRBD1 identical over 7 bases. Per the germline V gene, CDR1 is SEHNR and CDR2 is FQNEAQ (reference sequence). CDR3 size: 13 residues. J lost 3 bases, V lost 6 bases, and 4 bases had no gene match. The CDR3 nucleotides read TGTGCCAGCAGTTTGGGACAGTACTATGGCTACACCTTC. It yields the protein CASSLGQYYGYTF.

The V call is TRBV11-2, the J call TRBJ1-1; 8 nucleotides line up with TRBD1. The junction had 13 bases not matched to a gene; V was cut back by 4 bases and J by 6 bases. In germline, CDR1 is SGHAT, CDR2 FQNNGV. CDR3 size: 16 residues. As DNA, the CDR3 is TGTGCCAGCAGCTCCGGACGGGGGACAGGCGACGCTGAAGCTTTCTTT. Translation gives CASSSGRGTGDAEAFF.

The chain employs TRBV28 and TRBJ1-2; D is undetermined. The germline V gene has CDR1 MDHEN and CDR2 SYDVKM. V gave up 4 bases and J gave up 7 bases, with 19 bases separating them. This CDR3 is 15 amino acids long. CDR3 sequence: CASSSNDMVVSGYTF. The CDR3 DNA reads as TGTGCCAGCAGTTCGAACGACATGGTAGTATCTGGCTACACCTTC.

The V and J genes are TRBV19 and TRBJ2-3; 7 bases are a match to TRBD1. V gave up 7 bases and J gave up 3 bases; unmatched junction bases: 7. The V gene's germline CDR1 is LNHDA and CDR2 SQIVND (reference sequence). The CDR3 consists of 14 residues. CDR3 in amino acids: CASKPQGYTDTQYF. In DNA form, the CDR3 reads TGTGCCAGTAAGCCACAGGGGTATACAGATACGCAGTATTTT.

This clone was counted only a few times. The chain joins TRBV7-2 to TRBJ2-5, with D possibly matching TRBD2 (7 bases). V was cut by 11 bases and J by 9 bases, with 28 bases left in between. Germline-derived CDR1 and CDR2 are SGHTA and FQGNSA. The CDR3 consists of 15 residues. The CDR3 spells CASSSLGGARGSQYF. CDR3 in DNA: TGTGCCTCCAGCAGCCTTGGGGGGGCCCGCGGGTCCCAGTACTTC.

The rearrangement uses TRBV10-1 and TRBJ2-7; tentatively, D is TRBD2 (6 bases). Trimming removed 8 bases from V and 0 bases from J, with 8 bases in between. Per the germline V gene, CDR1 is WNHNN and CDR2 is SYGVQD (reference sequence). CDR3 size: 12 residues. The DNA of the CDR3 is TGCGCCAGCGGGGAGGTCTCCTACGAGCAGTACTTC. Protein: CASGEVSYEQYF.

The rearrangement uses TRBV5-4 and TRBJ2-1; maybe TRBD2 (6 bases). V lost 5 bases and J lost 7, with 16 bases in between. The CDR3 runs to 14 residues. Germline CDR1 SGHNT, CDR2 YYREEE (reference sequence). This CDR3 is CASRTSGGLNEQFF. In nucleotides, the CDR3 is TGTGCCAGCAGGACTAGTGGGGGATTGAATGAGCAGTTCTTC.

This chain joins TRBV27 and TRBJ2-5; TRBD2 agrees at 11 bases. The CDR3 contains 16 residues. CDR1 and CDR2 from the germline V gene are MNHEY and SMNVEV (reference sequence). Trimming took 3 bases from V and 2 from J; bases not matched to a gene: 5. This CDR3 is CASSFLAGGRQETQYF. As DNA, the CDR3 is TGTGCCAGCAGTTTCCTAGCGGGAGGTCGGCAAGAGACCCAGTACTTC.

V and J are TRBV19 and TRBJ2-7; 9 nucleotides align to TRBD1. V lost 5 bases, J lost 3 bases, and 17 bases stayed unmatched. Germline lookup yields CDR1 LNHDA and CDR2 SQIVND (reference sequence). CDR3 size: 18 residues. The CDR3: CASSLRPEADRGNYEQYF. CDR3 sequence (DNA): TGTGCCAGTAGTCTTCGGCCGGAGGCTGACAGGGGGAACTACGAGCAGTACTTC.

V usage is TRBV4-2 and J usage is TRBJ1-1, with D maybe TRBD1 (6 bases). The germline V and J ends were trimmed by 4 bases and 1 base, with 13 bases remaining between them. Germline V gene lookup returns CDR1 LGHNA and CDR2 YNFKEQ. CDR3 length: 15 amino acids. CDR3 nucleotides: TGTGCCAGCAGCCCCACAGGGCTTCCGAACACTGAAGCTTTCTTT. It encodes CASSPTGLPNTEAFF.

The V and J genes are TRBV6-5 and TRBJ1-4; 8 bases fit TRBD1. Germline CDR1 MNHEY, CDR2 SVGAGI. The CDR3 sequence is 14 residues long. The ends lost 5 bases at V and 8 bases at J; junction bases unmatched: 7. The CDR3 DNA reads as TGTGCCAGCAGTATAGGACAGGGATTCGAAAAACTGTTTTTT. It is translated as CASSIGQGFEKLFF.